Presented here are 22 T cell receptor beta chains from one specimen sequenced in a study of cytomegalovirus exposure and HLA in healthy donors. With 60 Vbeta and 13 Jbeta primers, the PCR was carried out. Repertoires were generated with immunoSEQ multiplex PCR, while TCRdb's copy carries only in-frame clones and drops some. Its clone listing holds tens of thousands of clones. Sequencing was carried out using PBMCs. Receptors were obtained from a woman aged 25-40 years in good health and CMV-seronegative.

The gene calls are TRBV28 and TRBJ1-2; TRBD1 is a possible D gene (5 bases). This CDR3 contains 12 residues. Trimming took off 6 bases at V and 2 bases at J, with 7 bases between the two ends. CDR1 and CDR2 from the germline V gene are MDHEN and SYDVKM. For the CDR3, the DNA is TGTGCCAGCAGGCAGGGCAACTATGGCTACACCTTC. This translates into CASRQGNYGYTF.

Worth noting for this clone: One end of the junction does not line up with germline, which may come from a read error. The V call is TRBV5-1, the J call TRBJ2-1; tentatively, D is TRBD2 (5 bases). The CDR3 has 16 amino acids. CDR1 SGHRS and CDR2 YFSETQ come from the germline V gene. The CDR3 DNA is TGCGCCAGCAGCTTGGAACGGGGAGACTCCGACAATGAGCAGTTCTTC. This encodes CASSLERGDSDNEQFF.

The chain joins TRBV28 to TRBJ1-2, with TRBD1 matching over 8 bases. The CDR3 spans 14 residues. V was pared by 5 bases and J by 7 bases, with 9 bases of the junction left unmatched. CDR1 MDHEN and CDR2 SYDVKM come from the germline V gene. The CDR3 DNA sequence: TGTGCCAGCAGTCCGGACAGGGTGGTCGCTGGCTACACCTTC. It yields the protein CASSPDRVVAGYTF.

This chain's CDR3 is CASKYTQVENEQYF. The CDR3 nucleotides are TGTGCCAGCAAATACACACAGGTGGAGAACGAGCAGTACTTC. The chain has TRBV6-1 and TRBJ2-7, with D perhaps matching TRBD1 (5 bases). Trimming cost V 7 bases and J 5 bases, with 18 bases left between them. CDR3 length equals 14 residues. CDR1 MNHNS and CDR2 SASEGT come from the germline V gene.

The genes are TRBV5-6 and TRBJ2-7, with D possibly being TRBD2 (5 bases). There are 14 residues in the CDR3. The ends were cut back, 0 bases at V and 3 bases at J, with 10 bases in the middle. From germline, CDR1 is SGHDT and CDR2 YYEEEE. In DNA form, the CDR3 reads TGTGCCAGCAGCTTGGATGAGGGTGGCTACGAGCAGTACTTC. Translating gives CASSLDEGGYEQYF.

The chain uses TRBV11-3 and TRBJ2-1, with D possibly being TRBD1 (7 bases). The CDR3 is 14 amino acids. In germline, CDR1 is SGHNT, CDR2 YENEEA. V shed 4 bases and J shed 5 bases, with 12 bases lying between them. CDR3 sequence reads: CASSSGGSDNEQFF. The CDR3 bases are TGTGCCAGCAGCTCAGGGGGGTCCGACAATGAGCAGTTCTTC.

A note on this clone: The junction shows a germline mismatch at one end, possibly a read error. The chain joins TRBV7-7 to TRBJ2-5; D possibly corresponds to TRBD1 (5 bases). The CDR3 is made up of 14 amino acids. The germline CDR1 and CDR2 sequences are SSHAT and FNYEAQ (reference sequence). CDR3 nucleotide sequence: TGTGCTAGCAGCAAAGGGGTGTCGGGAGAGACCCAGTACTTC. Its translation is CASSKGVSGETQYF.

The chain joins TRBV6-5 to TRBJ1-1, with D possibly being TRBD1 (6 bases). The CDR3 spans 14 residues. The V and J ends lost 6 bases and 1 base respectively, with 12 bases between them. CDR1 is MNHEY, CDR2 SVGAGI, per germline. CDR3 nucleotides: TGTGCCAGCAGCCCTGGGACACCGAACACTGAAGCTTTCTTT. Amino acids: CASSPGTPNTEAFF.

The gene calls are TRBV6-4 and TRBJ2-3; the match to TRBD2 covers 7 bases. CDR1 is MRHNA and CDR2 is SNTAGT in the germline V gene. This CDR3 contains 14 residues. V shed 7 bases and J 1 base; nucleotides not matched to a gene: 5. The CDR3 spells CASTRLAGTDTQYF. CDR3 coding DNA: TGTGCCAGCACCCGACTAGCCGGCACAGATACGCAGTATTTT.

V is TRBV19 and J is TRBJ1-1; 7 bases line up with TRBD1. Germline V CDR1 and CDR2: LNHDA, SQIVND (reference sequence). Trimming cost V 5 bases and J 5 bases; bases outside gene matches: 8. The length of the CDR3 is 14 residues. The CDR3 region is CASSPQSGGTEAFF. CDR3 bases: TGTGCCAGTAGTCCTCAGTCAGGGGGGACTGAAGCTTTCTTT.

The CDR3, as DNA: TGTGCCAGCAGTGAGACAGGGAGGTCCTACGAGCAGTACTTC. This codes for CASSETGRSYEQYF. This chain joins TRBV2 and TRBJ2-7, with a possible D match to TRBD1 (7 bases). Trimming cost V 3 bases and J 1 base, with 10 bases left between them. This CDR3 comprises 14 residues. Germline CDR1 is SNHLY and CDR2 is FYNNEI.

The rearrangement joins TRBV7-2 to TRBJ2-1; 13 nucleotides agree with TRBD2. J lost 9 bases, V lost 4 bases, and 15 bases had no gene match. This CDR3 is 18 amino acids long. CDR1 and CDR2 (germline): SGHTA, FQGNSA. Here the CDR3 reads CASSSALIWTSGRSEQFF. In nucleotides, the CDR3 is TGTGCCAGCAGCTCCGCGCTCATTTGGACTAGCGGGAGAAGTGAGCAGTTCTTC.

The rearrangement links TRBV11-2 to TRBJ2-3; the D is unclear. Germline V gene sequence: CDR1 SGHAT, CDR2 FQNNGV. The CDR3 runs 14 residues. V lost 5 bases and J lost 0, with 9 bases in between. CDR3: CASSPTLSTDTQYF. As DNA, the CDR3 is TGTGCCAGCAGCCCCACCCTAAGCACAGATACGCAGTATTTT. Complete variable domain (other parts from reference TRBV11-2 and TRBJ2-3): EAGVAQSPRYKIIEKRQSVAFWCNPISGHATLYWYQQILGQGPKLLIQFQNNGVVDDSQLPKDRFSAERLKGVDSTLKIQPAKLEDSAVYLCASSPTLSTDTQYFGPGTRLTVL.

This chain links TRBV15 with TRBJ2-7; 7 nucleotides agree with TRBD2. The germline V gene encodes CDR1 LNHNV and CDR2 YYDKDF (reference sequence). The V gene end was trimmed by 1 base and the J gene end by 3 bases; junction bases not matched to a gene: 6. The CDR3 runs to 15 residues. CDR3 protein: CATSRGRGSYYEQYF. DNA of the CDR3: TGTGCCACCAGCAGAGGGCGGGGGTCCTACTACGAGCAGTACTTC.

V is TRBV4-1 and J is TRBJ2-6; TRBD1 matches at 10 bases. CDR1 and CDR2 from the germline V gene are MGHRA and YSYEKL. V was pared by 5 bases and J by 4 bases, with 11 bases of the junction left unmatched. This CDR3 has 18 residues. Written as DNA, the CDR3 is TGCGCCAGCAGCACGAACCGGGACAGGGGATCAGGGGCCAACGTCCTGACTTTC. It encodes CASSTNRDRGSGANVLTF.

The gene calls are TRBV6-1 and TRBJ1-2, with D possibly matching TRBD1 (6 bases). This CDR3 comprises 13 residues. V lost 0 bases and J lost 10, with 12 bases in between. The germline V gene has CDR1 MNHNS and CDR2 SASEGT. The CDR3 spells CASSEAHRVDYTF. Here the CDR3 DNA reads TGTGCCAGCAGTGAAGCGCACAGGGTGGACTACACCTTC.

This chain links TRBV5-6 with TRBJ2-3; D not certain. Germline CDR1 reads SGHDT; CDR2 reads YYEEEE. This CDR3 contains 12 residues. Trimming stripped 0 bases from V and 5 bases from J, with 4 bases between. The CDR3 sequence is CASSLGQDTQYF. DNA for the CDR3: TGTGCCAGCAGCTTGGGTCAAGATACGCAGTATTTT.

The V call is TRBV6-1, the J call TRBJ2-7; possible D gene TRBD2, 5 bases. The germline V gene encodes CDR1 MNHNS and CDR2 SASEGT. V was pared by 8 bases and J by 2 bases, with 16 bases between. The CDR3 extends over 14 amino acids. CDR3 residues: CASEWRSGAYEQYF. The CDR3 coding sequence is TGTGCCAGCGAGTGGCGGAGCGGTGCCTACGAGCAGTACTTC.

The chain links TRBV4-1 to TRBJ2-2; maybe TRBD2 (6 bases). Germline assignment: CDR1 MGHRA and CDR2 YSYEKL. V was cut by 0 bases and J by 5 bases, with 19 bases left in between. The CDR3 has 18 amino acids. Written as DNA, the CDR3 is TGCGCCAGCAGCCAAGATTATCCTAGCCCGGGAGATACCGGGGAGCTGTTTTTT. It codes for CASSQDYPSPGDTGELFF.

The chain combines TRBV4-1 with TRBJ1-1; TRBD1 matches at 8 bases. Germline trimming cut 5 bases from V and 4 bases from J; bases unmatched to any gene: 3. The CDR3 loop spans 13 amino acids. CDR1 MGHRA and CDR2 YSYEKL come from the germline V gene. The CDR3, as DNA: TGCGCCAGCAGCAACACAGGGGGCACTGAAGCTTTCTTT. The encoded protein is CASSNTGGTEAFF.

This sequence joins TRBV4-1 and TRBJ2-3; 12 nucleotides match TRBD2. V gave up 6 bases and J gave up 4 bases; unmatched junction bases: 5. Germline V lookup: CDR1 MGHRA, CDR2 YSYEKL. There are 15 residues in the CDR3. CDR3 region: CASSPTSGGADTQYF. CDR3 sequence (DNA): TGCGCCAGCAGTCCGACTAGCGGGGGTGCAGATACGCAGTATTTT.

The chain joins TRBV2 to TRBJ1-2, with TRBD1 as a possible D gene (6 bases). CDR1 SNHLY and CDR2 FYNNEI come from the germline V gene. The CDR3 has 14 amino acids. V lost 8 bases and J lost 3, with 16 bases in between. The CDR3 reads CASSRGGADYGYTF. The DNA for the CDR3 is TGTGCCAGCTCTAGGGGGGGCGCTGACTATGGCTACACCTTC.